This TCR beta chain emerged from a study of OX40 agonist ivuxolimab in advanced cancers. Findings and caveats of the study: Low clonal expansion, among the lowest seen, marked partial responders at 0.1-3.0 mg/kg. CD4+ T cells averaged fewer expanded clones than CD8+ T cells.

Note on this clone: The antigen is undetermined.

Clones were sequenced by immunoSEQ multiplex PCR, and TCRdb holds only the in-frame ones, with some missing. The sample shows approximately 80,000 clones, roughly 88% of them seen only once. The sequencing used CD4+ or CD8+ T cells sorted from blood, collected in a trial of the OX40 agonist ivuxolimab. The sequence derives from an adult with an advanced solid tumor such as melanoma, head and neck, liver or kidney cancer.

Here the CDR3 reads CASTVLAKNIQYF. CDR3 sequence (DNA): TGTGCCAGCACCGTATTAGCCAAAAACATTCAGTACTTC. This sequence joins TRBV11-2 and TRBJ2-4; no reliable D call. The CDR3 totals 13 residues. Germline V lookup: CDR1 SGHAT, CDR2 FQNNGV. V gave up 7 bases and J gave up 0 bases, with 7 bases separating them.